These 13 T cell receptor beta chains were all obtained from the same sample, sequenced in a study of human T cells and chemical hapten exposure (dated by TCRdb to about 2021). The sample's time point label, decoded: pre-sensitization, week 0. Read against the paper, the sample's treatment or condition label means: therapeutic diphenylcyclopropenone sensitization with weekly scalp DPC. The library was prepared using RACE. TCRdb records NextSeq 500 as the sequencer. TCRdb took the public reads, trimmed them with fastp at Q25, ran MiXCR for clone calling and kept in-frame beta chains. Rows merge per CDR3 protein into single entries with the most common DNA and genes. Present in this sample are nearly 110,000 distinct CDR3 sequences, around 10% of which were seen just once. The ten most abundant clones make up over 1.5% of the sample. Sequenced here: whole blood, sampled in connection with sensitization to the hapten diphenylcyclopropenone (DPC). Every receptor here comes from a woman in her forties or fifties with alopecia areata. Some clones in this sample may be carry-over from other donors' samples.

This chain joins TRBV19 and TRBJ2-3; D remains ambiguous. Per the germline V gene, CDR1 is LNHDA and CDR2 is SQIVND (reference sequence). This CDR3 is 14 amino acids long. V dropped 3 bases and J dropped 2 bases, with 9 bases sitting between them. The CDR3 here is CASSIPGFTDTQYF. Here the CDR3 DNA reads TGTGCCAGTAGTATCCCGGGCTTCACAGATACGCAGTATTTT.

The chain employs TRBV7-9 and TRBJ2-7; D gene ambiguous. Looked up from germline, CDR1 is SEHNR and CDR2 is FQNEAQ (reference sequence). Trimming cost V 8 bases and J 1 base, with 12 bases left between them. CDR3 length: 13 residues. The CDR3 sequence is CASAVVASYEQYF. DNA of the CDR3: TGTGCCAGCGCAGTTGTTGCGTCCTACGAGCAGTACTTC.

The gene calls are TRBV20-1 and TRBJ1-5; 7 nucleotides match TRBD1. Unmatched junction bases numbered 4, after V lost 1 base and J lost 4 bases. CDR3 size: 14 residues. From germline, CDR1 is DFQATT and CDR2 SNEGSKA (reference sequence). CDR3 region: CSARGQGQNQPQHF. As DNA, the CDR3 is TGCAGTGCTAGAGGACAGGGACAAAATCAGCCCCAGCATTTT.

There are a few counts of this clonotype. This chain connects TRBV6-2 or TRBV6-3 to TRBJ2-3; maybe TRBD1 (6 bases). Per the germline V gene, CDR1 is MNHEY and CDR2 is SVGEGT. This CDR3 is built from 14 residues. V was pared by 5 bases and J by 6 bases, with 15 bases between. The CDR3 is CASSPPGHSDTQYF. Written as DNA, the CDR3 is TGTGCCAGCAGTCCCCCGGGACACTCGGATACGCAGTATTTT.

V is TRBV20-1 and J is TRBJ1-5; a weak D match, TRBD1 (5 bases). This CDR3 contains 12 residues. Germline lookup yields CDR1 DFQATT and CDR2 SNEGSKA (reference sequence). V was trimmed by 6 bases and J by 7 bases, leaving 13 bases between them. The CDR3 sequence is CSAGALEQPQHF. CDR3 DNA sequence: TGCAGTGCAGGGGCCCTCGAGCAGCCCCAGCATTTT.

This clonotype was seen only a few times. The CDR3 bases are TGTGCCAGCAGTTACTCGAGTCCGGGAGGTGGTGGAAACACCATATATTTT. It is translated as CASSYSSPGGGGNTIYF. V is TRBV6-5 and J is TRBJ1-3; D is ambiguous. The V end was cut by 0 bases, the J end by 3 bases, with 15 bases between. Germline V gene data show CDR1 as MNHEY and CDR2 as SVGAGI. This CDR3 contains 17 residues.

This clonotype was detected only a few times. This sequence joins TRBV12-3 or TRBV12-4 and TRBJ1-5; D is perhaps TRBD1 (6 bases). Deletions cut 5 bases from V and 7 bases from J, with 12 bases between. This CDR3 has 13 residues. For the CDR3, the DNA is TGTGCCAGCAGTACGGACAGATTCCAGCCCCAGCATTTT. Amino acids: CASSTDRFQPQHF.

The chain joins TRBV28 to TRBJ2-7; the D is unclear. V was trimmed by 6 bases and J by 0 bases, leaving 6 bases between them. CDR3 length: 12 amino acids. In germline, CDR1 is MDHEN, CDR2 SYDVKM. The CDR3 DNA is TGTGCCAGCAGAACGGCCTCCTACGAGCAGTACTTC. It translates to CASRTASYEQYF. The variable domain in full, with the rest retrieved from reference TRBV28 and TRBJ2-7, is DVKVTQSSRYLVKRTGEKVFLECVQDMDHENMFWYRQDPGLGLRLIYFSYDVKMKEKGDIPEGYSVSREKKERFSLILESASTNQTSMYLCASRTASYEQYFGPGTRLTVT.

This chain joins TRBV4-1 and TRBJ1-2, with D perhaps matching TRBD1 (5 bases). Germline loops: CDR1 MGHRA, CDR2 YSYEKL. Trimming pared 5 bases from V and 5 bases from J, leaving 18 bases between. The CDR3 sequence is 15 residues long. As DNA, the CDR3 is TGCGCCAGCAGCTACCCTGGGGGAGCTGCGTATGGCTACACCTTC. This translates into CASSYPGGAAYGYTF.

The sample holds many counts of this clonotype. The chain has TRBV28 and TRBJ2-7; 7 nucleotides line up with TRBD2. The CDR3 consists of 14 residues. Germline lookup yields CDR1 MDHEN and CDR2 SYDVKM. V lost 4 bases, J lost 2 bases, and 5 bases stayed unmatched. CDR3 in amino acids: CASSSPGRAYEQYF. The CDR3 DNA sequence: TGTGCCAGCAGTTCCCCGGGGAGGGCCTACGAGCAGTACTTC.

This clonotype was observed a few times. The rearrangement uses TRBV11-2 and TRBJ2-3; 7 nucleotides line up with TRBD2. The CDR3 sequence is 16 residues long. Germline trimming cut 5 bases from V and 4 bases from J; bases unmatched to any gene: 12. Per germline, CDR1 SGHAT and CDR2 FQNNGV. The CDR3 here is CASSTLEGGWADTQYF. The CDR3 coding sequence is TGTGCCAGCAGCACCCTGGAGGGAGGGTGGGCAGATACGCAGTATTTT.

The rearrangement joins TRBV4-1 to TRBJ2-5, with D uncertain. The CDR3 is made up of 14 amino acids. In germline, CDR1 is MGHRA, CDR2 YSYEKL. Trimming left V 4 bases short and J 2 bases short, with 11 bases between. The CDR3 region is CASSPAWGQETQYF. The DNA for the CDR3 is TGCGCCAGCAGCCCCGCGTGGGGTCAAGAGACCCAGTACTTC.

The chain employs TRBV15 and TRBJ2-3; the match to TRBD2 covers 7 bases. This CDR3 has 15 residues. V shed 6 bases, J shed 4 bases, and the junction held 10 bases outside the gene matches. Germline CDR1 reads LNHNV; CDR2 reads YYDKDF (reference sequence). The CDR3 here is CATSPSGERADTQYF. CDR3 bases: TGTGCCACCAGTCCAAGCGGGGAGCGCGCAGATACGCAGTATTTT. Looking up the rest from reference TRBV15 and TRBJ2-3 gives the full variable domain: DAMVIQNPRYQVTQFGKPVTLSCSQTLNHNVMYWYQQKSSQAPKLLFHYYDKDFNNEADTPDNFQSRRPNTSFCFLDIRSPGLGDTAMYLCATSPSGERADTQYFGPGTRLTVL.